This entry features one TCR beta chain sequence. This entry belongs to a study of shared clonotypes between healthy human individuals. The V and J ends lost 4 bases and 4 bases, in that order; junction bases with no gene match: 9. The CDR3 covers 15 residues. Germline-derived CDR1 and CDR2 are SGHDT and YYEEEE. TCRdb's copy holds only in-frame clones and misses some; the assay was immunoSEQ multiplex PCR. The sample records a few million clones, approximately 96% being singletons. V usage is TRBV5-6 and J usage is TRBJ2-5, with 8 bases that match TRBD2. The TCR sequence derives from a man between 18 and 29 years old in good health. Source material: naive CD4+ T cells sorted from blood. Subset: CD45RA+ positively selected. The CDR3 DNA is TGTGCCAGCAGCGTGCCGGGGGGGGCGCGAGAGACCCAGTACTTC. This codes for CASSVPGGARETQYF.